Following are 21 T cell receptor beta chains from one sample sequenced in a study of PD-L1 blockade in urothelial cancer. Indicated time point: peripheral blood 6 weeks after treatment start. Only in-frame clones appear in the TCRdb table, and some are missing; sequencing was by immunoSEQ multiplex PCR. The table lists about 120,000 clones, approximately 90% of them singletons. The sample here was PBMCs, taken around atezolizumab (anti-PD-L1) treatment. The receptor source for this set is a man aged 60-69 years with urothelial cancer.

This chain connects TRBV2 to TRBJ1-6; possible D gene TRBD1, 5 bases. CDR3 size: 12 residues. Per germline, CDR1 SNHLY and CDR2 FYNNEI. V lost 6 bases to trimming and J lost 9 bases, with 9 bases between them. The CDR3 sequence: CASSPGGSPLHF. CDR3 nucleotides: TGTGCCAGCAGCCCCGGGGGTTCACCCCTCCACTTT.

V usage is TRBV5-8 and J usage is TRBJ2-3, with 8 bases matching TRBD2. This CDR3 is 16 amino acids long. CDR1 is SGHTS and CDR2 is YDEGEE in the germline V gene. Trimming at V came to 2 bases and at J to 5 bases, leaving 10 bases not matched to a gene. CDR3 residues: CASSFLRGGAGDTQYF. In DNA form, the CDR3 reads TGTGCCAGCAGCTTCCTTCGGGGGGGCGCAGGAGATACGCAGTATTTT.

The chain carries TRBV21-1 and TRBJ2-7; TRBD2 was called by the table and not checked on the DNA. TRBV21-1 is labeled a pseudogene. The CDR3 length is 12 residues. CDR3 sequence reads: CASNNSPYEQYF. CDR3 in DNA: TGTGCCAGCAATAATTCCCCTTACGAGCAGTACTTC.

The rearrangement joins TRBV9 to TRBJ2-5; possible D gene TRBD2, 5 bases. Looked up from germline, CDR1 is SGDLS and CDR2 is YYNGEE. The CDR3 totals 16 residues. V lost 0 bases to trimming and J lost 5 bases, with 17 bases between them. This CDR3 is CASSVAGMGGGETQYF. For the CDR3, the DNA is TGTGCCAGCAGCGTAGCTGGTATGGGTGGCGGGGAGACCCAGTACTTC.

This chain joins TRBV30 and TRBJ2-7; the D gene is possibly TRBD2 (7 bases). V lost 3 bases, J lost 6 bases, and 15 bases lay in between. Germline V lookup: CDR1 GTSNPN, CDR2 SVGIG (reference sequence). The length of the CDR3 is 13 residues. In DNA, the CDR3 is TGTGCCTGGAGCAGGCGGGGGCTCGTCGAGCAGTACTTC. Its translation: CAWSRRGLVEQYF. The full variable domain, rest sourced from reference TRBV30 and TRBJ2-7, is SQTIHQWPATLVQPVGSPLSLECTVEGTSNPNLYWYRQAAGRGLQLLFYSVGIGQISSEVPQNLSASRPQDRQFILSSKKLLLSDSGFYLCAWSRRGLVEQYFGPGTRLTVT.

This clone was observed a handful of times. The rearrangement joins TRBV4-2 to TRBJ1-1, with D uncertain. This CDR3 has 14 amino acids. Germline assignment: CDR1 LGHNA and CDR2 YNFKEQ. Trimming pared 8 bases from V and 4 bases from J, leaving 17 bases between. The CDR3 reads CASAGTERGTEAFF. In nucleotides, the CDR3 is TGTGCCAGCGCGGGTACGGAGCGCGGCACTGAAGCTTTCTTT.

The rearrangement joins TRBV7-9 to TRBJ2-5; D unclear. Germline assignment: CDR1 SEHNR and CDR2 FQNEAQ (reference sequence). The CDR3 sequence is 14 residues long. V lost 0 bases and J lost 2, with 7 bases in between. The CDR3 here is CASSLAAKQETQYF. The CDR3 nucleotides are TGTGCCAGCAGCTTAGCGGCCAAACAAGAGACCCAGTACTTC.

This sequence joins TRBV19 and TRBJ2-7; tentatively, D is TRBD1 (5 bases). V was clipped by 5 bases and J by 6 bases, with 11 bases between them. Germline V gene data show CDR1 as LNHDA and CDR2 as SQIVND (reference sequence). This CDR3 spans 12 amino acids. The CDR3 here is CASSLTGVEQYF. The DNA of the CDR3 is TGTGCCAGTAGTCTAACAGGTGTCGAGCAGTACTTC.

The V call is TRBV19, the J call TRBJ2-1; possible D gene TRBD2, 5 bases. This CDR3 comprises 16 residues. Germline loops: CDR1 LNHDA, CDR2 SQIVND (reference sequence). V was clipped by 4 bases and J by 7 bases, with 20 bases between them. The CDR3 sequence: CASSRKAVPPGNEQFF. For the CDR3, the DNA is TGTGCCAGTAGTAGAAAAGCGGTCCCCCCGGGAAATGAGCAGTTCTTC. Complete variable domain (other parts from reference TRBV19 and TRBJ2-1): DGGITQSPKYLFRKEGQNVTLSCEQNLNHDAMYWYRQDPGQGLRLIYYSQIVNDFQKGDIAEGYSVSREKKESFPLTVTSAQKNPTAFYLCASSRKAVPPGNEQFFGPGTRLTVL.

This clone has just a few counts. The chain employs TRBV9 and TRBJ1-6, with 8 bases that match TRBD1. Germline lookup yields CDR1 SGDLS and CDR2 YYNGEE. The CDR3 totals 15 residues. V was clipped by 3 bases and J by 10 bases; unmatched bases: 9. DNA for the CDR3: TGTGCCAGCAGCGCTAACAGGGGGAATCGGTCACCCCTCCACTTT. Translated, it gives CASSANRGNRSPLHF.

This clone is medium-sized. The chain is built from TRBV30 and TRBJ2-1; TRBD1 might be the D (6 bases). Trimming stripped 0 bases from V and 2 bases from J, with 8 bases between. This CDR3 comprises 14 residues. Germline CDR1 GTSNPN, CDR2 SVGIG (reference sequence). Here the CDR3 reads CAWSVGTPYNEQFF. The CDR3, as DNA: TGTGCCTGGAGTGTAGGGACACCCTACAATGAGCAGTTCTTC.

This sequence joins TRBV7-9 and TRBJ2-7; D is uncertain. The ends were cut back, 5 bases at V and 3 bases at J, with 20 bases in the middle. In germline, CDR1 is SEHNR, CDR2 FQNEAQ (reference sequence). This CDR3 contains 16 residues. This CDR3 is CASSPPLSDRFYEQYF. CDR3 DNA: TGTGCCAGCAGCCCTCCCCTGAGCGACCGATTCTACGAGCAGTACTTC.

The V gene is TRBV4-3, the J gene TRBJ2-6; D is ambiguous. Trimming cost V 1 base and J 0 bases, with 4 bases left between them. This CDR3 comprises 15 residues. Germline lookup yields CDR1 LGHNA and CDR2 YSLEER. CDR3 protein: CASSQGHSGANVLTF. The CDR3 DNA follows: TGCGCCAGCAGCCAAGGGCACTCTGGGGCCAACGTCCTGACTTTC.

V usage is TRBV4-2 and J usage is TRBJ2-5, with D possibly TRBD1 on 5 matching bases. Trimming removed 5 bases from V and 4 bases from J, with 14 bases in between. Germline-derived CDR1 and CDR2 are LGHNA and YNFKEQ. The CDR3 sequence is 14 residues long. CDR3 sequence (DNA): TGTGCCAGCAGCTCCCGGCAGGGTAGAGAGACCCAGTACTTC. This codes for CASSSRQGRETQYF.

This chain joins TRBV9 and TRBJ2-1; D is possibly TRBD1 (5 bases). Trimming shortened V by 3 bases and J by 1 base, and 14 bases separated the two germline ends. Germline V CDR1 and CDR2: SGDLS, YYNGEE. CDR3 length: 16 amino acids. The CDR3 DNA is TGTGCCAGCAGCGCCGGCATGACAGTATCCTACAATGAGCAGTTCTTC. Its protein is CASSAGMTVSYNEQFF.

The chain couples TRBV27 to TRBJ2-3; 11 bases are shared with TRBD1. Germline CDR1 reads MNHEY; CDR2 reads SMNVEV (reference sequence). Germline trimming cut 5 bases from V and 4 bases from J; bases unmatched to any gene: 5. CDR3 length: 15 residues. The CDR3 nucleotides are TGTGCCAGCAGTCAACCGGGACAGGGGGCAGATACGCAGTATTTT. This translates into CASSQPGQGADTQYF.

The rearrangement joins TRBV5-1 to TRBJ2-3; D is perhaps TRBD2 (5 bases). CDR1 and CDR2 (germline): SGHRS, YFSETQ. The CDR3 has 15 residues. V was trimmed by 5 bases and J by 2 bases, leaving 15 bases between them. The CDR3 sequence is CASRPGLLYTDTQYF. CDR3 DNA sequence: TGCGCCAGCAGACCCGGACTGCTTTACACAGATACGCAGTATTTT.

This rearrangement joins TRBV4-1 to TRBJ2-5, with 8 positions matching TRBD2. V lost 4 bases and J lost 1; bases outside the gene matches: 8. From germline, CDR1 is MGHRA and CDR2 YSYEKL. The CDR3 has 16 residues. The CDR3 sequence: CASSPRSGSIQETQYF. The CDR3 DNA reads TGCGCCAGCAGCCCAAGAAGCGGGAGCATCCAAGAGACCCAGTACTTC.

The rearrangement links TRBV19 to TRBJ1-1; 10 bases are a match to TRBD1. The CDR3 has 16 amino acids. V was pared by 5 bases and J by 4 bases, with 10 bases of the junction left unmatched. Per germline, CDR1 LNHDA and CDR2 SQIVND (reference sequence). The CDR3 sequence: CASSPGQGGFTTEAFF. The CDR3 region has the DNA TGTGCCAGTAGTCCTGGACAGGGGGGTTTTACCACTGAAGCTTTCTTT.

This chain joins TRBV28 and TRBJ2-3, with 10 bases that match TRBD2. Germline CDR1 reads MDHEN; CDR2 reads SYDVKM. The CDR3 runs to 17 residues. Germline trimming cut 7 bases from V and 2 bases from J; bases unmatched to any gene: 12. This CDR3 reads CASMGGAGGLDTDTQYF. The CDR3 DNA reads as TGTGCCAGCATGGGGGGAGCGGGAGGGCTGGACACAGATACGCAGTATTTT. The entire variable domain, with the rest obtained from reference TRBV28 and TRBJ2-3, is as follows: DVKVTQSSRYLVKRTGEKVFLECVQDMDHENMFWYRQDPGLGLRLIYFSYDVKMKEKGDIPEGYSVSREKKERFSLILESASTNQTSMYLCASMGGAGGLDTDTQYFGPGTRLTVL.

The V gene is TRBV6-1, the J gene TRBJ1-1, with D perhaps matching TRBD1 (6 bases). There are 13 residues in the CDR3. Germline V gives CDR1 MNHNS, CDR2 SASEGT. Trimming stripped 7 bases from V and 4 bases from J, with 13 bases between. The CDR3 spells CASTPQGTTEAFF. The CDR3 region has the DNA TGTGCCAGCACCCCACAGGGAACCACTGAAGCTTTCTTT.